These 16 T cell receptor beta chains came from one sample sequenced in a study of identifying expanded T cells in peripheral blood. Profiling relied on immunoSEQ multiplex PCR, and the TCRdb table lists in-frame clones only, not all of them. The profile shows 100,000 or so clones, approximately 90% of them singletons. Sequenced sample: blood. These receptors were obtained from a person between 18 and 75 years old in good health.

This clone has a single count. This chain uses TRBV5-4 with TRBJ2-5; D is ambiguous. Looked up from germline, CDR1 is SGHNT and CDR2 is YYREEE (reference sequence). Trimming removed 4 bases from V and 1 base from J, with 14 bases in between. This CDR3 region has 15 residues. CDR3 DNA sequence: TGTGCCAGCAGCCCCGACTCGACCCTCCAAGAGACCCAGTACTTC. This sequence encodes CASSPDSTLQETQYF.

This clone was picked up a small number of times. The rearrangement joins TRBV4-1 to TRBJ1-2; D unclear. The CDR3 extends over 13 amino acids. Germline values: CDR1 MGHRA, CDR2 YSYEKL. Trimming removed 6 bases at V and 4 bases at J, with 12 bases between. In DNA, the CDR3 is TGCGCCAGCAGGGACGGTGGAGGCTATGGCTACACCTTC. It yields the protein CASRDGGGYGYTF.

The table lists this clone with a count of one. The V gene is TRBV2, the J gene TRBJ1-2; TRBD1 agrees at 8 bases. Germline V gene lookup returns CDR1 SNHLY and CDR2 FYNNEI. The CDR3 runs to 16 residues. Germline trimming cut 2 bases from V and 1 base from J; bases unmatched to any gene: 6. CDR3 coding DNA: TGTGCCAGCAGTGAAACCAGGACAGGGATTAACTATGGCTACACCTTC. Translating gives CASSETRTGINYGYTF. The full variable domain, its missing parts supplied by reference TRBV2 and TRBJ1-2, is EPEVTQTPSHQVTQMGQEVILRCVPISNHLYFYWYRQILGQKVEFLVSFYNNEISEKSEIFDDQFSVERPDGSNFTLKIRSTKLEDSAMYFCASSETRTGINYGYTFGSGTRLTVV.

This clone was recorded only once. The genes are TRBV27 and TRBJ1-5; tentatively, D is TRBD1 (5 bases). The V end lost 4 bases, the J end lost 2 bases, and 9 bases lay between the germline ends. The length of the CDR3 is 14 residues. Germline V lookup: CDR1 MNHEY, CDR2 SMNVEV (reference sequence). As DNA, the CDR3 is TGTGCCAGCAGTTCCTTAGGGGGCAATCAGCCCCAGCATTTT. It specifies CASSSLGGNQPQHF.

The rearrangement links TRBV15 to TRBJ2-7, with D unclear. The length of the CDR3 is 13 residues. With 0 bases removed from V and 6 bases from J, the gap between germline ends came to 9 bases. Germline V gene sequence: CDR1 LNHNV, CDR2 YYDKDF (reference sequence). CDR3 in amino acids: CATSREPAPEQYF. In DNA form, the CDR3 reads TGTGCCACCAGCAGAGAGCCGGCTCCCGAGCAGTACTTC.

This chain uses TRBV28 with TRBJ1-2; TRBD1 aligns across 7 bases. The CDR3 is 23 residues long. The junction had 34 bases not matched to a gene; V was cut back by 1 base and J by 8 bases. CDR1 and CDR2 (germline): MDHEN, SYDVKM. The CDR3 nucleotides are TGTGCCAGCAGTTTATCGTCGGTGGGACAATCGTGGTCGCAGGGGGTTTTAAGTTGGGGCTACACCTTC. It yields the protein CASSLSSVGQSWSQGVLSWGYTF.

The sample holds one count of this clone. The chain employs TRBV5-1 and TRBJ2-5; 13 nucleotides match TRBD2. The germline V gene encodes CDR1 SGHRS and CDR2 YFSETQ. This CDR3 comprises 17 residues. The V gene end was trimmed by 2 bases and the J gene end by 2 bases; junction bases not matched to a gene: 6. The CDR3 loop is CASSFGLAGVGQETQYF. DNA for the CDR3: TGCGCCAGCAGCTTCGGACTAGCGGGGGTGGGGCAAGAGACCCAGTACTTC.

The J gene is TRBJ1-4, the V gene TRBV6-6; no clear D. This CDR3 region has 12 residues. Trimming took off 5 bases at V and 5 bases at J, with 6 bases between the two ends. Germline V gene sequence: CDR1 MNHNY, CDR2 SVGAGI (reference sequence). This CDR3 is CASSQRNEKLFF. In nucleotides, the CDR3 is TGTGCCAGCAGTCAGCGGAATGAAAAACTGTTTTTT.

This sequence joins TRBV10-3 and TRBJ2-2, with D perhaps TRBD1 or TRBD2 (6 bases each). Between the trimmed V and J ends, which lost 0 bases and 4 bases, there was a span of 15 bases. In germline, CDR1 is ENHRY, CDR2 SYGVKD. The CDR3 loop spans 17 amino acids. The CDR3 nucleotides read TGTGCCATCAGTGAGTCTACGGGGGCGGGTTTCACCGGGGAGCTGTTTTTT. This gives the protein CAISESTGAGFTGELFF.

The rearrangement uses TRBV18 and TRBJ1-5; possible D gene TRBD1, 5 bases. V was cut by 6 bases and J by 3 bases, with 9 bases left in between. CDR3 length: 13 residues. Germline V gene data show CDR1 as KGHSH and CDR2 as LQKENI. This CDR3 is CASSDSSNQPQHF. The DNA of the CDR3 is TGTGCCAGCTCCGACAGCTCCAATCAGCCCCAGCATTTT.

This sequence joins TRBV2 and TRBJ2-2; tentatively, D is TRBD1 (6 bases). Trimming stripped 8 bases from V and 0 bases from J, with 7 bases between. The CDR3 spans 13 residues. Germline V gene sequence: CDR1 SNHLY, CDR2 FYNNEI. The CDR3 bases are TGTGCCAGCGGGACAACGAACACCGGGGAGCTGTTTTTT. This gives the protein CASGTTNTGELFF.

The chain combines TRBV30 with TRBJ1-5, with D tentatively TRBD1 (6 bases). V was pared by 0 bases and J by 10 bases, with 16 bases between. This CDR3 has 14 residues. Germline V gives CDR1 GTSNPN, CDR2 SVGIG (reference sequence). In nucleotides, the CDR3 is TGTGCCTGGAGTGTAGGGGCAGGGGTGGAACCCCAGCATTTT. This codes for CAWSVGAGVEPQHF.

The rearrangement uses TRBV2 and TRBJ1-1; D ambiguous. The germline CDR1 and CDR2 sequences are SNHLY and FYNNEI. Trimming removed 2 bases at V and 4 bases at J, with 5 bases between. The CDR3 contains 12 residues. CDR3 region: CASSEIPTEAFF. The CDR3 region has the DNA TGTGCCAGCAGTGAAATCCCCACTGAAGCTTTCTTT. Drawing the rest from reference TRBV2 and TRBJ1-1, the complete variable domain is EPEVTQTPSHQVTQMGQEVILRCVPISNHLYFYWYRQILGQKVEFLVSFYNNEISEKSEIFDDQFSVERPDGSNFTLKIRSTKLEDSAMYFCASSEIPTEAFFGQGTRLTVV.

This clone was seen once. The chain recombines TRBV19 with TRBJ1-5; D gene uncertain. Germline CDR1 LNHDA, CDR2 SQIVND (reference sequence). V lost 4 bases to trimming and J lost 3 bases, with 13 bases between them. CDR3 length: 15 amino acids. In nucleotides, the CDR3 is TGTGCCAGTAGTAGAAGGGAAAGGGTCAATCAGCCCCAGCATTTT. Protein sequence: CASSRRERVNQPQHF.

The DNA of the CDR3 is TGTGCCATCAATCCAATTGGACAGGGAATGAGGGGCTACACCTTC. It translates to CAINPIGQGMRGYTF. The chain has TRBV10-3 and TRBJ1-2, with 8 bases fitting TRBD1. The trim removed 7 bases at V and 8 bases at J, leaving 15 bases unmatched. The V gene's germline CDR1 is ENHRY and CDR2 SYGVKD. The CDR3 consists of 15 residues.

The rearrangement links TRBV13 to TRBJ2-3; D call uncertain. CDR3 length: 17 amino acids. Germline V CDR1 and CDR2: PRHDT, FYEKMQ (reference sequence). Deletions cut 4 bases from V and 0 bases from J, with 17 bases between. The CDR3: CASSCPSAGASTDTQYF. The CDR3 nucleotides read TGTGCCAGCAGCTGCCCCTCGGCAGGCGCTAGCACAGATACGCAGTATTTT.